A selection of T cell receptor beta chains follows, all from one sample in a study of T cells in Graves' hyperthyroidism and ophthalmopathy. TCRdb reanalysed the multiplex PCR reads using MiXCR and keeps one entry per CDR3 protein. The sample holds nearly 750,000 distinct CDR3 sequences, roughly 32% seen once. What was sequenced was blood. These receptors came from a woman aged 40-49 years with Graves' hyperthyroidism. Each CDR3 is given with its conserved first and last residue. The D gene is left open where the match is weak. Some rows mark clone size as missing; the rest say once, few, many or name a class of expanded clone.

D gene	V gene	J gene	clone size	CDR3 protein	CDR3 DNA
-	TRBV28	TRBJ1-2	many	CASSSQGNYGYTF	TGTGCCAGCAGCTCCCAGGGGAACTATGGCTACACCTTC
TRBD2	TRBV7-2	TRBJ2-7	-	CASSLVYREVGEQYF	TGTGCCAGCAGCTTAGTCTATCGGGAGGTAGGCGAGCAGTACTTC
-	TRBV5-1	TRBJ1-4	few	CASSTGSNEKLFF	TGCGCCAGCAGTACAGGGTCTAATGAAAAACTGTTTTTT
TRBD2	TRBV7-6	TRBJ2-7	-	CASSLGGRDGYEQYF	TGTGCCAGCAGCTTAGGAGGGAGGGACGGCTACGAGCAGTACTTC
TRBD1	TRBV18	TRBJ2-7	-	CASSPLGTGNEQYF	TGTGCCAGCTCACCACTCGGGACAGGTAACGAGCAGTACTTC
-	TRBV7-2	TRBJ1-1	many	CASSLDIPREAFF	TGTGCCAGCAGCCTCGACATACCGAGGGAAGCTTTCTTT
-	TRBV6-5	TRBJ2-5	-	CASSYLARLQTQYF	TGTGCCAGCAGTTACCTGGCCCGCCTTCAGACCCAGTACTTC
TRBD2	TRBV20-1	TRBJ2-7	few	CSARVPLAGGEQYF	TGCAGTGCTAGAGTCCCACTAGCGGGAGGCGAGCAGTACTTC
TRBD2	TRBV9	TRBJ2-5	-	CASSLWTGGAETQYF	TGTGCCAGCAGCTTGTGGACGGGAGGGGCAGAGACCCAGTACTTC
TRBD1	TRBV20-1	TRBJ1-6	-	CSARRAGGGFNSPLHF	TGCAGTGCCAGAAGGGCAGGGGGCGGTTTCAATTCACCCCTCCACTTT
-	TRBV7-2	TRBJ1-1	few	CASSPQSGKNTEAFF	TGTGCCAGCAGCCCCCAGTCGGGGAAGAACACTGAAGCTTTCTTT
-	TRBV7-9	TRBJ1-1	few	CASSLMAGVAGVAEAFF	TGTGCCAGCAGCTTGATGGCGGGGGTCGCGGGGGTAGCTGAAGCTTTCTTT
-	TRBV19	TRBJ1-4	many	CASSIGGGGEKLFF	TGTGCCAGTAGTATAGGTGGGGGTGGCGAAAAACTGTTTTTT
TRBD1	TRBV7-2	TRBJ1-5	-	CASSTGQGSQPQHF	TGTGCCAGCAGTACCGGACAGGGGAGTCAGCCCCAGCATTTT
-	TRBV19	TRBJ2-7	-	CASSMGAGLSYEQYF	TGTGCCAGTAGTATGGGAGCAGGTCTCTCCTACGAGCAGTACTTC
-	TRBV10-3	TRBJ2-7	many	CAVGRESYEQYF	TGTGCCGTCGGACGGGAGTCCTACGAGCAGTACTTC
-	TRBV6-1	TRBJ1-2	many	CASSESEAASGGYTF	TGTGCCAGCAGTGAATCTGAGGCGGCCTCAGGAGGCTACACCTTC
TRBD2	TRBV11-2	TRBJ2-5	-	CASSSQREGETQYF	TGTGCCAGCAGCTCCCAGCGGGAGGGGGAGACCCAGTACTTC
TRBD1	TRBV19	TRBJ1-2	-	CASSIGQGVSGYTF	TGTGCCAGTAGTATAGGACAGGGGGTATCTGGCTACACCTTC
-	TRBV7-8	TRBJ2-2	many	CASNGWVGVTGELFF	TGTGCCAGCAACGGTTGGGTCGGGGTCACCGGGGAGCTGTTTTTT
-	TRBV19	TRBJ1-2	many	CASSMGRIYYTF	TGTGCCAGTAGTATGGGCAGGATCTACTACACCTTC
-	TRBV7-2	TRBJ1-2	many	CASSLDSNRGYTF	TGTGCCAGCAGCTTAGACAGCAATAGAGGCTACACCTTC
-	TRBV7-2	TRBJ1-6	-	CASSLDRGRASPLHF	TGTGCCAGCAGCTTAGATCGGGGGCGGGCCTCACCCCTCCACTTT
-	TRBV7-2	TRBJ1-1	many	CASNLGMRRDTEAFF	TGTGCCAGCAATCTAGGGATGAGGCGTGACACTGAAGCTTTCTTT
-	TRBV20-1	TRBJ1-1	many	CSARESALNTEAFF	TGCAGTGCTAGAGAAAGCGCGCTTAACACTGAAGCTTTCTTT
-	TRBV7-8	TRBJ1-1	-	CASSLLSGSVASF	TGTGCCAGCAGCTTATTAAGTGGGTCCGTGGCTTCCTTT
-	TRBV6-5	TRBJ1-2	few	CASRKGFDYGYTF	TGTGCCAGCAGAAAGGGGTTTGACTATGGCTACACCTTC
TRBD1	TRBV7-9	TRBJ1-2	-	CASSSSSEPGQTNYGYTF	TGTGCCAGCAGCTCGAGTAGCGAACCGGGACAGACTAACTATGGCTACACCTTC
TRBD1	TRBV6-6	TRBJ2-7	many	CASSLTGYREQYF	TGTGCCAGCAGCCTGACAGGGTACCGCGAGCAGTACTTC
TRBD2	TRBV7-2	TRBJ2-2	many	CASSNPILAGGGELFF	TGTGCCAGCAGCAACCCCATTCTAGCGGGAGGAGGGGAGCTGTTTTTT
-	TRBV19	TRBJ2-5	many	CASSITGFQETQYF	TGTGCCAGTAGTATAACAGGGTTCCAAGAGACCCAGTACTTC
-	TRBV6-6	TRBJ1-2	many	CASREGQSEVDGYTF	TGTGCCAGCAGGGAAGGACAGTCCGAGGTGGATGGCTACACCTTC
-	TRBV6-5	TRBJ2-7	many	CASSSLGGGHGEQYF	TGTGCCAGCAGTTCCTTAGGCGGCGGCCATGGGGAGCAGTACTTC
-	TRBV20-1	TRBJ2-2	many	CSARLDEAGELFF	TGCAGTGCTAGACTCGATGAGGCCGGGGAGCTGTTTTTT
-	TRBV6-6	TRBJ1-1	few	CASSYRQPNTEAFF	TGTGCCAGCAGTTACAGACAGCCGAACACTGAAGCTTTCTTT
TRBD1	TRBV6-6	TRBJ1-6	-	CASSDLPGTGDSPLHF	TGTGCCAGCAGTGACTTACCCGGGACAGGGGATTCACCCCTCCACTTT
-	TRBV6-1	TRBJ1-2	-	CASRSGSFYGYTF	TGTGCCAGCAGGTCAGGGAGTTTTTATGGCTACACCTTC
-	TRBV2	TRBJ2-7	many	CASSVGRATPPYEQYF	TGTGCCAGCAGTGTGGGCAGGGCTACCCCACCCTACGAGCAGTACTTC
TRBD1	TRBV25-1	TRBJ1-2	many	CASSEFGDRGLGYTF	TGTGCCAGCAGTGAATTTGGGGACAGGGGGCTTGGCTACACCTTC
-	TRBV10-1	TRBJ1-2	many	CASSEGPGSYGYTF	TGCGCCAGCAGTGAGGGTCCAGGGAGCTATGGCTACACCTTC
-	TRBV7-2	TRBJ2-1	few	CASSPQGFEQFF	TGTGCCAGCAGCCCCCAGGGATTCGAGCAGTTCTTC